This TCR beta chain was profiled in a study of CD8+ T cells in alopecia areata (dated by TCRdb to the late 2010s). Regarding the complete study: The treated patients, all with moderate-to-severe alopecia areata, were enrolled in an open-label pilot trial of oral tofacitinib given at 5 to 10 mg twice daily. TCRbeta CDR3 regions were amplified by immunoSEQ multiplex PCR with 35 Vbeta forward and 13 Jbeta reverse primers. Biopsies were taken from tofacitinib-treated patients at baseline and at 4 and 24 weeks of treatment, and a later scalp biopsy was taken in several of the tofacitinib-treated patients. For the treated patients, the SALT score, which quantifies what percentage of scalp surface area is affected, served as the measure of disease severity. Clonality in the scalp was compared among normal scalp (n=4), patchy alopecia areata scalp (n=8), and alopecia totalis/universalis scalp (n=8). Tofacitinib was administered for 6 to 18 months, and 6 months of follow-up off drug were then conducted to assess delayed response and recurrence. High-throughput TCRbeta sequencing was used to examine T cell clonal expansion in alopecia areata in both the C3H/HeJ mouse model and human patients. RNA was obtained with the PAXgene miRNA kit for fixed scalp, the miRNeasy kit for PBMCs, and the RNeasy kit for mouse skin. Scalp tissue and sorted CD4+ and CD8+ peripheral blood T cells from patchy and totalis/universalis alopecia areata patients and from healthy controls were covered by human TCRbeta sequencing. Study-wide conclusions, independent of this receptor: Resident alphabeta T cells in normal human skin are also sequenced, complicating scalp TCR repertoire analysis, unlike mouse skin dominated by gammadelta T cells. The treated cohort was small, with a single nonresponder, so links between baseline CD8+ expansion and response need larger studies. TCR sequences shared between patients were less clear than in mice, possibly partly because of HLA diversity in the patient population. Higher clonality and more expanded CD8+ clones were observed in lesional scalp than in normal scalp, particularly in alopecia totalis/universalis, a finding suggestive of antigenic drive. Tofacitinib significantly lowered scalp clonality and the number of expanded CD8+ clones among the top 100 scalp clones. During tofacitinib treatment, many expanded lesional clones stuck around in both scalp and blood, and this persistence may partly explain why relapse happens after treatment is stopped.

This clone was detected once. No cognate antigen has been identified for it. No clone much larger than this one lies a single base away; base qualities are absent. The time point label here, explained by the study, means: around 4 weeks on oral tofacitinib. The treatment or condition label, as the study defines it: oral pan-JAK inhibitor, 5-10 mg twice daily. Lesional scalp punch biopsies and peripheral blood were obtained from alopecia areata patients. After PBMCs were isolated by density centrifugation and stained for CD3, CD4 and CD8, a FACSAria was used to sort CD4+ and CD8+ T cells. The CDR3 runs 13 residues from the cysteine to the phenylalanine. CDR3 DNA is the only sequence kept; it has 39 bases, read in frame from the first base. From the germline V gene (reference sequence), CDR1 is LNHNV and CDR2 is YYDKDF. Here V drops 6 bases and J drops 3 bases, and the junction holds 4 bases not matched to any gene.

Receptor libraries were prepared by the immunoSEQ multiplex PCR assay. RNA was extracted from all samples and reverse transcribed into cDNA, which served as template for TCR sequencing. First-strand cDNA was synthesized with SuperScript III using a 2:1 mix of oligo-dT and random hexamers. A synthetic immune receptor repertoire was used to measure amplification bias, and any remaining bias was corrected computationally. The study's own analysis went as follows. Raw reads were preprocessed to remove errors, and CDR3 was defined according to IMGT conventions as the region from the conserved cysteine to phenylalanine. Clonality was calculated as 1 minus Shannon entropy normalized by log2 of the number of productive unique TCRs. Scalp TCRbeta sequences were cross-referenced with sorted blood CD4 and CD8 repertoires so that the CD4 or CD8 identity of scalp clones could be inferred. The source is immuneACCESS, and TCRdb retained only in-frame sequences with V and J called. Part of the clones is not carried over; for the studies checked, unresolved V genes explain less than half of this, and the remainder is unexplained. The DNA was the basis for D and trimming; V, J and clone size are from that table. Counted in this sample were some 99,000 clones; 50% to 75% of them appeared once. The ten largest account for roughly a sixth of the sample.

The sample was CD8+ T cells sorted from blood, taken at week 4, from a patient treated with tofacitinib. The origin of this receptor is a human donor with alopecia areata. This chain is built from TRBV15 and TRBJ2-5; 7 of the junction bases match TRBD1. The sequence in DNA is TGTGCCACCAGGCTACAGGGGAAAGAGACCCAGTACTTC. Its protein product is CATRLQGKETQYF.